Sequencing of this T cell receptor (beta chain) was carried out in a study of Graves' ophthalmopathy and Graves' hyperthyroidism (dated by TCRdb to the late 2010s). Some background on the complete study: Peripheral blood samples were taken at the time of initial diagnosis, before any treatment was given. To explore V-J signatures distinguishing ophthalmopathy from hyperthyroidism, a discovery set of roughly 98 patients (43 ophthalmopathy, roughly 56 stable hyperthyroidism) was enrolled. In total, over 130 blood samples were TCR-sequenced: fewer than 50 ophthalmopathy, some 75 hyperthyroidism and some 17 hyperthyroidism-to-ophthalmopathy patients. Following sample collection, hyperthyroidism patients were given methimazole at a starting dose of 30 mg daily, and ophthalmopathy patients were given high-dose intravenous methylprednisolone. An independent validation cohort comprised roughly 20 hyperthyroidism patients and 15 to 17 patients who later progressed from hyperthyroidism to ophthalmopathy. To tell Graves' ophthalmopathy apart from Graves' hyperthyroidism, and to predict which patients would progress to ophthalmopathy, the study relied on TCR beta repertoire signatures. In about 6 hyperthyroidism patients, T-cell repertoires of thyroid tissue and blood were compared.

Hyperthyroidism was considered stable if no progression to ophthalmopathy occurred within 18 months of follow-up. Hyperthyroidism patients were newly diagnosed, with disease duration under 2 months, and aged 18 to 65 years. Patients with other autoimmune diseases, uncontrolled infections, pregnancy or lactation were excluded. Diagnosis relied on clinical symptoms, serum thyroxine, TRAb, thyroid ultrasound and orbital computed tomography. Ficoll-Paque density gradient centrifugation was used to isolate PBMCs from around 10 ml of fresh peripheral blood. Total RNA was extracted with Trizol reagent and quality-checked on an Agilent 2100 Bioanalyzer. In its sample, this clonotype was seen many times. Its antigen remains unidentified. No much larger clone is present one base from it, and per-base qualities are unavailable. For repertoire sequencing, the TCR beta CDR3 regions were amplified from RNA transcripts. The first round of RT-PCR was done with HTBI primers and the Qiagen OneStep RT-PCR kit, and was followed by a second round of multiplex PCR, then size selection and purification. Libraries were sequenced paired-end with 100 bp reads on an Illumina HiSeq2000. Per the source publication's procedure: SOAPnuke was used for read processing, and reads with adapters, uncalled bases, a mean Phred below 15, or no exact constant-primer or identifier match were discarded. COPE v1.2.5 was used to merge the high-quality paired reads. Each unique nucleotide sequence was treated as a clonotype, and MiTCR v1.1 was used to align the clonotypes to the IMGT TRB V, D and J references. The analysis was limited to V-J combinations with a frequency above 0.0001, which together covered approximately 99% of repertoires. For each V-J combination, a TCR clonal expansion and chaos score was defined as F50 clonal expansion divided by the chaos observed in the TCRdist matrix. Welch's t-statistics and random forest were used to narrow the features down to 10 to 15 V-J combinations, which were then fed into a naive Bayes classifier. The Morisita-Horn index was used to measure how similar the thyroid and blood repertoires were. The raw public data were reprocessed by TCRdb itself: fastp quality trimming at Q25, MiXCR clonotype calling, in-frame beta chains only. Each entry merges the rows of one CDR3 protein and shows their most common DNA and genes. Here the V and J calls rest on TCRdb's processing, not on the authors' analysis. The sample table shows about 390,000 distinct CDR3 sequences, and about a sixth are seen once. Roughly 2.3% of the sample is held by the ten biggest clonotypes.

V loses 7 bases, J loses 3 bases, and the germline ends lie 21 bases apart. There are 17 amino acids in the CDR3, from cysteine to phenylalanine inclusive. The retained sequence is limited to the CDR3, 51 bases, with the frame set at the first base. As encoded in the germline V gene, CDR1 is MNHEY while CDR2 is SVGEGT. What the research found in general, with its limitations: In cross-validation, the 13-signature model distinguished ophthalmopathy from stable hyperthyroidism with approximately 90% sensitivity and over 81% specificity, while in the test set the corresponding values were about 80% and 75%. Among expanded thyroid clonotypes with frequency above 0.001, most also showed up in blood, which suggests that blood repertoires may reflect the thyroid immune response. In validation, the model predicted ophthalmopathy progression with 70.59% sensitivity and about 77% specificity; approximately 12 predicted patients were CT-confirmed with GO in a median of about 6.1 months. No statistical method was used to set the sample size in advance, and the investigators knew which group each participant was assigned to.

The source of this sequence is an adult woman with stable Graves' hyperthyroidism. Sample: peripheral blood. Recombination connected TRBV6-2 or TRBV6-3 to TRBJ2-2; the D gene is perhaps TRBD1, from 6 matching bases. The DNA sequence is TGTGCCAGCACCCAAAGGGGGAGTTGGGTTGACACCGGGGAGCTGTTTTTT. Its translation is CASTQRGSWVDTGELFF.